This T cell receptor beta chain was sequenced in a study of post-analysis software for immune sequencing data. Study results and limitations: In patients, TRBV5-6, TRBV5-1 and TRBV20-1 belonged to five or six TRBV segments found more frequently than in controls. Controls' normalized Chao1 diversity significantly exceeded that of multiple sclerosis patients.

This CDR3 spans 14 amino acids. V lost 0 bases and J lost 2, with 7 bases in between. From germline, CDR1 is ENHRY and CDR2 SYGVKD. With regard to this clonotype: Antigen: not known.

Every TCR beta cDNA library bore unique molecular identifiers. T cells numbering roughly 1 to 10 million gave rise to roughly 0.5 million cDNA molecules. TCRdb independently ran MiXCR on the PCR reads; one entry per CDR3 protein. The sample yields roughly 570,000 distinct CDR3 sequences, around 36% seen once. The chain couples TRBV10-3 to TRBJ1-2; D is ambiguous. This clonotype was obtained from a girl under 18 with multiple sclerosis. Sequencing was performed on blood. The DNA of the CDR3 is TGTGCCATCAGTGAGTCGAGAGAGAACTATGGCTACACCTTC. Amino acid sequence: CAISESRENYGYTF.